These 24 T cell receptor beta chains came from one sample sequenced in a study of blood T cell repertoires in COVID-19. Here immunoSEQ multiplex PCR was the method, and the copy in TCRdb shows in-frame clones only, minus some. Among 200,000 to 250,000 clones, about 86% were seen once, and the ten largest hold 10%. Sequencing input: peripheral blood. The receptors derive from a woman between 45 and 60 years old with COVID-19, enrolled during active disease.

This chain uses TRBV2 with TRBJ2-7; TRBD1 aligns across 8 bases. This CDR3 contains 14 residues. Trimming took 6 bases from V and 7 from J; bases not matched to a gene: 11. Germline loops: CDR1 SNHLY, CDR2 FYNNEI. The CDR3 coding sequence is TGTGCCAGCAGATATCAGGGGGCGCTTGATGAGCAGTACGTC. Translating it yields CASRYQGALDEQYV.

The chain combines TRBV19 with TRBJ2-7; a weak D match, TRBD1 (6 bases). Trimming removed 1 base at V and 1 base at J, with 11 bases between. Germline loops: CDR1 LNHDA, CDR2 SQIVND (reference sequence). This CDR3 comprises 15 residues. In DNA, the CDR3 is TGTGCCAGTAGTATAGGTGGGACACGGTCCTACGAGCAGTACTTC. Residues: CASSIGGTRSYEQYF.

This clone was seen just once. The sample carries other DNA sequences with the same CDR3. The chain has TRBV5-1 and TRBJ2-7, with TRBD1 as a possible D gene (5 bases). The V gene's germline CDR1 is SGHRS and CDR2 YFSETQ. The CDR3 is 12 amino acids. V was clipped by 2 bases and J by 5 bases, with 8 bases between them. CDR3 loop: CASSLAGNEQYF. The DNA of the CDR3 is TGCGCCAGCAGCTTAGCAGGGAACGAGCAGTACTTC.

The V gene is TRBV21-1, the J gene TRBJ1-4. TRBV21-1 is termed a pseudogene. The CDR3 has 14 residues. For the CDR3, the DNA is TGTGCCAGCAGCAAAGTCAAATTGAGTGAAAAACTGTTTTTT. Translated, it gives CASSKVKLSEKLFF.

This chain uses TRBV6-6 with TRBJ1-6, with D perhaps TRBD1 (5 bases). The CDR3 totals 14 residues. Looked up from germline, CDR1 is MNHNY and CDR2 is SVGAGI (reference sequence). Trimming took 2 bases from V and 11 from J, leaving 13 bases between them. The CDR3 here is CASSYDPTGTPLHF. In nucleotides, the CDR3 is TGTGCCAGCAGTTACGACCCTACAGGAACACCCCTCCACTTT.

This chain links TRBV6-4 with TRBJ2-3; D is ambiguous. The CDR3 length is 13 residues. V shed 4 bases and J shed 2 bases, with 7 bases lying between them. In germline, CDR1 is MRHNA, CDR2 SNTAGT. The CDR3 sequence is CASSVSFTDTQYF. In DNA, the CDR3 is TGTGCCAGCAGTGTTTCCTTCACAGATACGCAGTATTTT.

This clone was seen just once. The rearrangement joins TRBV2 to TRBJ1-2; TRBD1 is a possible D gene (5 bases). V lost 6 bases and J 6 bases, leaving 5 bases between the germline ends. Per the germline V gene, CDR1 is SNHLY and CDR2 is FYNNEI. CDR3 size: 10 residues. CDR3 region: CASRGHGYTF. CDR3 coding DNA: TGTGCCAGCAGGGGGCATGGCTACACCTTC.

CDR3 region: CSAGQAGTEAFF. The CDR3 DNA follows: TGCAGCGCCGGACAGGCGGGCACTGAAGCTTTCTTT. The chain employs TRBV29-1 and TRBJ1-1, with TRBD1 matching over 7 bases. Looked up from germline, CDR1 is SQVTM and CDR2 is ANQGSEA. V was clipped by 7 bases and J by 4 bases; unmatched bases: 6. The CDR3 is 12 amino acids.

The genes are TRBV6-5 and TRBJ2-7, with 10 positions matching TRBD1. The V gene's germline CDR1 is MNHEY and CDR2 SVGAGI. Losses at the gene ends were 4 bases for V and 2 bases for J; bases not matched to a gene: 5. This CDR3 spans 15 amino acids. The CDR3 loop is CASSSLGTGAYEQYV. DNA of the CDR3: TGTGCCAGCAGTTCCCTCGGGACAGGGGCCTACGAGCAGTACGTC.

V usage is TRBV19 and J usage is TRBJ2-7; TRBD1 matches at 8 bases. The ends lost 5 bases at V and 6 bases at J; junction bases unmatched: 6. Germline-derived CDR1 and CDR2 are LNHDA and SQIVND (reference sequence). The CDR3 sequence is 13 residues long. The CDR3 nucleotides read TGTGCCAGTAGTCCCGGGACAGGTTTCGAGCAGTACGTC. It is translated as CASSPGTGFEQYV.

This clone occurred a few times. The rearrangement joins TRBV14 to TRBJ1-4; 9 bases are shared with TRBD1. V shed 1 base and J 8 bases; nucleotides not matched to a gene: 8. CDR1 and CDR2 from the germline V gene are SGHDN and FVKESK. The CDR3 runs 16 residues. CDR3 in amino acids: CASSQGATGGREKLFF. Here the CDR3 DNA reads TGTGCCAGCAGCCAAGGGGCGACAGGGGGAAGGGAAAAACTGTTTTTT.

V usage is TRBV28 and J usage is TRBJ2-1; D is possibly TRBD1 (6 bases). CDR1 and CDR2 (germline): MDHEN, SYDVKM. The CDR3 loop spans 15 amino acids. Trimming shortened V by 7 bases and J by 0 bases, and 13 bases separated the two germline ends. In DNA form, the CDR3 reads TGTGCCAGCATTGAGGGGGTCCCCTCCTACAATGAGCAGTTCTTC. Translating gives CASIEGVPSYNEQFF.

V and J are TRBV11-1 and TRBJ1-1, with 7 bases lining up with TRBD1. The germline V gene has CDR1 SGHAT and CDR2 FQDESV (reference sequence). V was pared by 4 bases and J by 3 bases, with 8 bases of the junction left unmatched. This CDR3 contains 15 residues. CDR3 bases: TGTGCCAGCAGCTCCCCACAGGGGCTAGACACTGAAGCTTTCTTT. Translating gives CASSSPQGLDTEAFF.

This sequence joins TRBV24-1 and TRBJ2-5, with D perhaps matching TRBD2 (6 bases). The V gene's germline CDR1 is KGHDR and CDR2 SFDVKD. CDR3 length equals 17 residues. V lost 3 bases and J lost 4, with 20 bases in between. The CDR3 is CATSDPTHSRGRETQYF. Here the CDR3 DNA reads TGTGCCACCAGTGATCCCACCCATTCGCGGGGCCGAGAGACCCAGTACTTC.

The chain recombines TRBV19 with TRBJ2-2; possibly TRBD1 for D (5 bases). Trimming cost V 6 bases and J 0 bases, with 8 bases left between them. Germline V gives CDR1 LNHDA, CDR2 SQIVND (reference sequence). The CDR3 consists of 14 residues. The CDR3 loop is CASRTASNTGELFF. In DNA form, the CDR3 reads TGTGCCAGTAGGACAGCCTCGAACACCGGGGAGCTGTTTTTT.

This clone has a single count. The gene calls are TRBV24-1 and TRBJ2-5; 9 bases are a match to TRBD2. J gave up 2 bases and V 5 bases, and 5 bases lay outside the gene matches. The CDR3 length is 15 residues. Germline V gene data show CDR1 as KGHDR and CDR2 as SFDVKD. CDR3 sequence reads: CATSVASGGQETQYF. The CDR3 DNA follows: TGTGCCACCAGTGTGGCCAGCGGGGGGCAAGAGACCCAGTACTTC.

The chain has TRBV24-1 and TRBJ2-6; 10 bases align to TRBD1. This CDR3 spans 19 amino acids. Germline values: CDR1 KGHDR, CDR2 SFDVKD. V gave up 9 bases and J gave up 0 bases; unmatched junction bases: 13. This chain's CDR3 is CATAQGWGQGNSGANVLTF. CDR3 DNA: TGTGCCACCGCGCAGGGTTGGGGACAGGGGAACTCTGGGGCCAACGTCCTGACTTTC.

CDR3 sequence (DNA): TGTGCCAGCAGTTACTCGCGCTCTGGAAACACCATATATTTT. As protein: CASSYSRSGNTIYF. The chain recombines TRBV6-2 or TRBV6-3 with TRBJ1-3; D unclear. Germline V gene sequence: CDR1 MNHEY, CDR2 SVGEGT. The CDR3 is 14 amino acids. The germline V and J ends were trimmed by 0 bases and 0 bases, with 3 bases remaining between them.

V and J are TRBV19 and TRBJ2-5; 10 nucleotides line up with TRBD2. Germline-derived CDR1 and CDR2 are LNHDA and SQIVND (reference sequence). Losses at the gene ends were 1 base for V and 5 bases for J; bases not matched to a gene: 4. The CDR3 has 15 residues. The CDR3 nucleotides read TGTGCCAGTAGTATAGGGGGGACTAGCGTGGAGACCCAGTACTTC. Translation: CASSIGGTSVETQYF.

The chain couples TRBV19 to TRBJ1-2; 8 nucleotides line up with TRBD1. The V gene end was trimmed by 1 base and the J gene end by 3 bases; junction bases not matched to a gene: 1. The CDR3 is 14 amino acids. Germline CDR1 reads LNHDA; CDR2 reads SQIVND (reference sequence). DNA of the CDR3: TGTGCCAGTAGTATAGTACAGGGGGACTATGGCTACACCTTC. Translation gives CASSIVQGDYGYTF.

About this clone itself: Other nucleotide sequences from this sample produce the same CDR3. The chain recombines TRBV12-3 or TRBV12-4 with TRBJ2-5; D not certain. V lost 3 bases and J 1 base, leaving 3 bases between the germline ends. The CDR3 consists of 12 residues. CDR3 nucleotides: TGTGCCAGCAGTTTCCTCCAAGAGACCCAGTACTTC. Amino acid sequence: CASSFLQETQYF.

The CDR3 spells CASSPHYEAFF. The CDR3 nucleotides read TGTGCCAGTAGTCCCCACTATGAAGCTTTCTTT. V and J are TRBV19 and TRBJ1-1; the D is unclear. V was clipped by 5 bases and J by 7 bases, with 8 bases between them. CDR3 length: 11 residues. Germline-derived CDR1 and CDR2 are LNHDA and SQIVND (reference sequence).

The V call is TRBV5-1, the J call TRBJ2-1; D is unclear. The CDR3 consists of 18 residues. Germline V CDR1 and CDR2: SGHRS, YFSETQ. The ends were cut back, 2 bases at V and 4 bases at J, with 22 bases in the middle. CDR3: CASSLTNTLSLRYNEQFF. The DNA for the CDR3 is TGCGCCAGCAGCTTAACTAACACCCTGTCCTTGAGGTACAATGAGCAGTTCTTC.

V is TRBV6-2 or TRBV6-3 and J is TRBJ1-4, with 7 bases matching TRBD1. Germline CDR1 reads MNHEY; CDR2 reads SVGEGT. Trimming took 5 bases from V and 7 from J; bases not matched to a gene: 10. The CDR3 is 15 residues long. CDR3 sequence reads: CASSRSGTEGEKLFF. The CDR3 coding sequence is TGTGCCAGCAGTCGGTCCGGGACAGAGGGTGAAAAACTGTTTTTT.